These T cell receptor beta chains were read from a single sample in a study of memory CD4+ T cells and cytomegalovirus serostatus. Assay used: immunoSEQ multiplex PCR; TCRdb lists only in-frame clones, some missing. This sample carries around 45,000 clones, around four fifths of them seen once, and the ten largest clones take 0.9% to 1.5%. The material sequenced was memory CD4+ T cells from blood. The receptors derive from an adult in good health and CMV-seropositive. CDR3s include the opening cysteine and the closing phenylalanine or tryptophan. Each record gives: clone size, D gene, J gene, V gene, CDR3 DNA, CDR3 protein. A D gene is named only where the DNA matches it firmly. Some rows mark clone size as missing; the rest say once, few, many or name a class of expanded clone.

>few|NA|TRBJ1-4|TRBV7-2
TGTGCCAGCAGCTTATTCGGCCAGGGGAATGAAAAACTGTTTTTT
CASSLFGQGNEKLFF
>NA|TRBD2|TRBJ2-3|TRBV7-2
TGTGCCAGCAGCCCCCAGACTAGCCGAAGCACAGATACGCAGTATTTT
CASSPQTSRSTDTQYF
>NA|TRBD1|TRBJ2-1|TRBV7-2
TGTGCCAGCAGCGCGACAGGGGGCGCGGGGAATGAGCAGTTCTTC
CASSATGGAGNEQFF
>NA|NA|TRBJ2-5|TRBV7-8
TGTGCCAGCAGCTTTCGCCTTGAGACCCAGTACTTC
CASSFRLETQYF
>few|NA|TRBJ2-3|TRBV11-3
TGTGCCAGCAGCTCGGGGGCCGGTGGAGATACGCAGTATTTT
CASSSGAGGDTQYF
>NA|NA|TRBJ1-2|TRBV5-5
TGTGCCAGCAGCCCCTTGTCGGCCGGGAGCTATGGCTACACCTTC
CASSPLSAGSYGYTF
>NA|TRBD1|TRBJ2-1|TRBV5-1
TGCGCCAGCAGCTTGGGGGGACAGTCCTACAATGAGCAGTTCTTC
CASSLGGQSYNEQFF
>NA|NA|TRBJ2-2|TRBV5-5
TGTGCCAGCAGCTTGGGCGGAGCCCTTGCCGGGGAGCTGTTTTTT
CASSLGGALAGELFF
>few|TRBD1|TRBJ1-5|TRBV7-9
TGTGCCAGCAGCTTAGCGACGGAAGGGGGCCAGCCCCAGCATTTT
CASSLATEGGQPQHF
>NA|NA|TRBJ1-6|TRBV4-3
TGCGCCAGCAGCCAGACAGGCACCAATTCACCCCTCCACTTT
CASSQTGTNSPLHF
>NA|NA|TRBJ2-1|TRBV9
TGTGCCAGCAGCGTAACGAGGCAATACAATGAGCAGTTCTTC
CASSVTRQYNEQFF
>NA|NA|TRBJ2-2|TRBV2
TGTGCCAGCAGTGAAAGGAGGGACACCGGGGAGCTGTTTTTT
CASSERRDTGELFF
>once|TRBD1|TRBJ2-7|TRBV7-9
TGTGCCAGCAGCTTATACCCGACAGGGACCGCCGAGCAGTACTTC
CASSLYPTGTAEQYF
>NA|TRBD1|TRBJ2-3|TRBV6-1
TGTGCCACCGGGACAGCGTTAAGGGATACGCAGTATTTT
CATGTALRDTQYF
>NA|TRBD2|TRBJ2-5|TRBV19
TGTGCCAGTAGACAAGCGGGGGGCTACGGAGAGACCCAGTACTTC
CASRQAGGYGETQYF
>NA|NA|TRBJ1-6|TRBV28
TGTGCCAGCAACCGGGGGCCGAATTCACCCCTCCACTTT
CASNRGPNSPLHF
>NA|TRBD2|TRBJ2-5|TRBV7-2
TGTGCCAGCAGCTTATGGGCTAGCGGGGGCCAAGAGACCCAGTACTTC
CASSLWASGGQETQYF
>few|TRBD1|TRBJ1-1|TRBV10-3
TGTGCCATCAGTAAGGCATCCGGGACAGAGAACACTGAAGCTTTCTTT
CAISKASGTENTEAFF
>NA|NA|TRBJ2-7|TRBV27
TGTGCCAGCAGTCGCAGGGACAACGCCTACGAGCAGTACTTC
CASSRRDNAYEQYF
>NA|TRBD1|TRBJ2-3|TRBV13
TGTGCCAGCAGCTTAAGACAGGGCGGTTCGAAGCTCACAGATACGCAGTATTTT
CASSLRQGGSKLTDTQYF
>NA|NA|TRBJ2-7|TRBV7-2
TGTGCCAGCAGCTTACCGGTTGGCGAGCAGTACTTC
CASSLPVGEQYF
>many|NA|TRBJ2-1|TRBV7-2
TGTGCCGGTTATAGCGGAGAATACAATGAGCAGTTCTTC
CAGYSGEYNEQFF
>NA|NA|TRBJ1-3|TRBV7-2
TGTGCCAGCAGCTTAAGCTCTGGAAACACCATATATTTT
CASSLSSGNTIYF
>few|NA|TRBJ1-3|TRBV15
TGTGCCACCAGCAGGAGACAGAGCCGGGGAAACACCATATATTTT
CATSRRQSRGNTIYF
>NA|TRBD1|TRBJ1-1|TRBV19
TGTGCCAGCCGACAGGGGCTGAACACTGAAGCTTTCTTT
CASRQGLNTEAFF
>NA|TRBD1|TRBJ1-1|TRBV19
TGTGCCAGTAGCCCCGAGCGGACAGGGAGGAAAGAAGCTTTCTTT
CASSPERTGRKEAFF
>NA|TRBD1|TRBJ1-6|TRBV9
TGTGCCAGCAGCGTAGTAGGGGGCGAAAGTTCACCCCTCCACTTT
CASSVVGGESSPLHF
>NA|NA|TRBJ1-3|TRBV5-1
TGCGCCAGCAGCTTGGAACCAGGGTTGGACCTTGGAAACACCATATATTTT
CASSLEPGLDLGNTIYF
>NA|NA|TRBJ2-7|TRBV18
TGTGCCAGCTCACCAAGTCAGTACGAGCAGTACTTC
CASSPSQYEQYF
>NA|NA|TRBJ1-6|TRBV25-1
TGTGCCAGCAGGAACAGGGTTGATTCACCCCTCCACTTT
CASRNRVDSPLHF
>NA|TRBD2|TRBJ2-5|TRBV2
TGTGCCAGCACCCGGGAGGCTAGGGGGACCCAGTACTTC
CASTREARGTQYF
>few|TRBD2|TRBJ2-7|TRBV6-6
TGTGCCAGCAGATCGTTAAGCGGGGGGCTCGAGCAGTACTTC
CASRSLSGGLEQYF
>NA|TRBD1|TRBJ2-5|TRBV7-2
TGTGCCAGCAGCTCCATGGGGACAGGGGGCCTAGCGGAAGAGACCCAGTACTTC
CASSSMGTGGLAEETQYF
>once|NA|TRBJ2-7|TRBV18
TGTGCCAGCTCACCAGGGCGGGCCAGGGCCTACGAGCAGTACTTC
CASSPGRARAYEQYF
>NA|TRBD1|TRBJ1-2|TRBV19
TGTGCCAGTACCCCAACAACGGGGGGGCGGACAGGATATGGCTACACCTTC
CASTPTTGGRTGYGYTF
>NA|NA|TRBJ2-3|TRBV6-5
TGTGCCAGCAGTCCCCTTGGGGGGAGCACAGATACGCAGTATTTT
CASSPLGGSTDTQYF
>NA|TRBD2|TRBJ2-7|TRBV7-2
TGTGCCAGCAGCGAGACTAGCGGGAGCTCCTACGAGCAGTACTTC
CASSETSGSSYEQYF
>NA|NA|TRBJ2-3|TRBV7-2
TGTGCCAGCAGCTTAGCGGGGTCTAGCACAGATACGCAGTATTTT
CASSLAGSSTDTQYF
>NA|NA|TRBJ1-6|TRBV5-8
TGTGCCAGCAGACCCACCAATCGGGCTGGTAGGTCACCCCTCCACTTT
CASRPTNRAGRSPLHF
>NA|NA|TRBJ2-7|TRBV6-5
TGTGCCAGCAGAAAGGACAGCACGGAGGGGGAGCAGTACTTC
CASRKDSTEGEQYF
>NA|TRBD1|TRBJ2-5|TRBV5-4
TGTGCCAGCAGCCAGACAGGGAGTGAGGAGACCCAGTACTTC
CASSQTGSEETQYF
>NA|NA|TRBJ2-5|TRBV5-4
TGTGCCAGCAGCGGGCACATCAGGGGTACGGGCGAGACCCAGTACTTC
CASSGHIRGTGETQYF